This TCR beta chain is drawn from a study of T cell responses to AZD1222 COVID-19 vaccine. Sequenced by immunoSEQ multiplex PCR; TCRdb stores in-frame clones only, minus some. The table has more than 150,000 clones, around 90% seen once; the top ten hold 0.4% to 0.5%. There are 14 residues in the CDR3. Germline CDR1 reads SGHRS; CDR2 reads YFSETQ. Trimming took off 0 bases at V and 0 bases at J, with 6 bases between the two ends. Study-wide results and caveats: Vaccine-related CD4 TCRs covered spike, predominating at 160-218 and 743-854. It was only after the peak T cell response that any repertoires were sampled.

Comments on this clone: Its antigen is unknown.

The chain uses TRBV5-1 and TRBJ1-1; TRBD1 might be the D (6 bases). Specimen: peripheral blood, collected on day 0 of AZD1222 vaccination. The clonotype originates from an adult in good health. CDR3 amino acids: CASSLGQVNTEAFF. Written as DNA, the CDR3 is TGCGCCAGCAGCTTGGGACAGGTGAACACTGAAGCTTTCTTT.